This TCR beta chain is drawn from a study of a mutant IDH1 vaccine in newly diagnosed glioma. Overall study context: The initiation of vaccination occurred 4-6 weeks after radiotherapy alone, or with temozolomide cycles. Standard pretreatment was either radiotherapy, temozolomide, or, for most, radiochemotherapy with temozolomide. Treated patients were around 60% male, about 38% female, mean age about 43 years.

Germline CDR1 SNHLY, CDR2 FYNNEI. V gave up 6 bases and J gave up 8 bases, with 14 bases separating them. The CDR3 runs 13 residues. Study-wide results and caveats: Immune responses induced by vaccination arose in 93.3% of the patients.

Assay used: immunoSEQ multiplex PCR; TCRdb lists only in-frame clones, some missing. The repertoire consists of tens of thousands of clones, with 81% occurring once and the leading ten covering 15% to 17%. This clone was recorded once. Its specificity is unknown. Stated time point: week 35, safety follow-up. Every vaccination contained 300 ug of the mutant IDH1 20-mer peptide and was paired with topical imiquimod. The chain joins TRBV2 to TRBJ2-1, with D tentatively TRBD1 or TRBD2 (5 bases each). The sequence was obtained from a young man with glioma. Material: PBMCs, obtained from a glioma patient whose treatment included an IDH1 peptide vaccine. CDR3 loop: CASRYLGRDEQFF. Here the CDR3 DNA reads TGTGCCAGCAGATACCTGGGGCGGGATGAGCAGTTCTTC.